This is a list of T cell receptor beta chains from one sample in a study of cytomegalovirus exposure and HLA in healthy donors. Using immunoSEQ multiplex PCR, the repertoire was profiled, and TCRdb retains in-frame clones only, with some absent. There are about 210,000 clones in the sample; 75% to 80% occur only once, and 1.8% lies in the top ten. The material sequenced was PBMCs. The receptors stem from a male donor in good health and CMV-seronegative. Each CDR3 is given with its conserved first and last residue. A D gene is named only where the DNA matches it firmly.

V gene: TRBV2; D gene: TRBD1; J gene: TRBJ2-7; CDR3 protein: CASGTGISYEQYF
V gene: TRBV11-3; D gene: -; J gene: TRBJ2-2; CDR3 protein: CASSLTQNAGELFF
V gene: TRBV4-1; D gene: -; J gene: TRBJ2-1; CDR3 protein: CASSHLQGDDEQFF
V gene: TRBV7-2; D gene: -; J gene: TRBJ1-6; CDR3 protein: CASSLNQGGDSPLHF
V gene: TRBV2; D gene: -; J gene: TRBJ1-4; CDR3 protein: CASSEGGGPNEKLFF
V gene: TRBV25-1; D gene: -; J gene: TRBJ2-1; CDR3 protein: CASSETRRSSYNEQFF
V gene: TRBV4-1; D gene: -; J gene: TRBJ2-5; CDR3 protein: CASSRQTVQETQYF
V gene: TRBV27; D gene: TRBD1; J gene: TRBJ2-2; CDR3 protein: CASQQGATTGELFF
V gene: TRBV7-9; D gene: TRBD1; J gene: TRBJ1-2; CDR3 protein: CASSRGQGARGYTF
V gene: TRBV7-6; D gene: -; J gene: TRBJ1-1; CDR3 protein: CASSLGAGQGHTEAFF
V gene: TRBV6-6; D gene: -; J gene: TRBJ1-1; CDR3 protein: CASSLTGLGTEAFF